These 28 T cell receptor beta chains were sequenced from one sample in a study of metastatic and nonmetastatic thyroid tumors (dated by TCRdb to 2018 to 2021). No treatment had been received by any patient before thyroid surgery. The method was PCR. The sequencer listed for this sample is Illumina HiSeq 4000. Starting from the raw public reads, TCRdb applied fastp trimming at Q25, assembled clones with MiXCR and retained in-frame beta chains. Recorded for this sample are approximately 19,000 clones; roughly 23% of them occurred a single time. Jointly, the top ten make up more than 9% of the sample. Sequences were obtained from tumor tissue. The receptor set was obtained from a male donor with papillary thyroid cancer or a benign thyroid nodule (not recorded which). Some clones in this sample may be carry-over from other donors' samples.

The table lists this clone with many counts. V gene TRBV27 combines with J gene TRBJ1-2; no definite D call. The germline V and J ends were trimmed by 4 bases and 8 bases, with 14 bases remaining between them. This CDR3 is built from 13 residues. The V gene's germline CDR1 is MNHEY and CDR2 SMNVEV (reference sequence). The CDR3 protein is CASSSKGSRGYTF. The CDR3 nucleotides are TGTGCCAGCAGTTCCAAGGGCAGTAGGGGCTACACCTTC.

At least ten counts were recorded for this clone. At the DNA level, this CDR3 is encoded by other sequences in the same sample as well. The CDR3 region is CASSPGTGYVHQPQHF. Written as DNA, the CDR3 is TGTGCCAGCAGCCCCGGGACAGGGTACGTTCATCAGCCCCAGCATTTT. The V and J genes are TRBV4-2 and TRBJ1-5; 9 positions agree with TRBD1. The CDR3 runs 16 residues. Per the germline V gene, CDR1 is LGHNA and CDR2 is YNFKEQ. After removal of 4 bases from V and 5 bases from J, the junction contained 9 bases not matched to a gene.

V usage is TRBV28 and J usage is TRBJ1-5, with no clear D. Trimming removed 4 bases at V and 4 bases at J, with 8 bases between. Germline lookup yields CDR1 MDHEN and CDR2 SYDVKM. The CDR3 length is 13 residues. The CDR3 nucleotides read TGTGCCAGCAGTTCGGACGGAAATCAGCCCCAGCATTTT. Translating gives CASSSDGNQPQHF.

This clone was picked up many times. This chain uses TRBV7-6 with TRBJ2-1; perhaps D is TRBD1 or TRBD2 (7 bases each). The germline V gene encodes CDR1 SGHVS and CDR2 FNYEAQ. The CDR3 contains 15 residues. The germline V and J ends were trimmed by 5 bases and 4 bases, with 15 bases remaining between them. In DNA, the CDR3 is TGTGCCAGCAGCCCAGGGGAGGGGGCGTACAATGAGCAGTTCTTC. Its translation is CASSPGEGAYNEQFF.

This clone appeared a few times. CDR3 coding DNA: TGTGCCGGCGGGAGGAACCACGAGCAGTACTTC. Its translation: CAGGRNHEQYF. The chain uses TRBV6-2 or TRBV6-3 and TRBJ2-7; 8 bases are shared with TRBD2. Germline V gene sequence: CDR1 MNHEY, CDR2 SVGEGT. This CDR3 is 11 amino acids long. V gave up 11 bases and J gave up 5 bases; unmatched junction bases: 5.

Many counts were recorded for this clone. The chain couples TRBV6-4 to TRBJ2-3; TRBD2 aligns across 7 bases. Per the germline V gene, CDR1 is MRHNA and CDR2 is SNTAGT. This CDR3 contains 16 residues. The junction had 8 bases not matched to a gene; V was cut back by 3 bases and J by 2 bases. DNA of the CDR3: TGTGCCAGCAGTGAAGGGCCTAGCGGATACACAGATACGCAGTATTTT. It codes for CASSEGPSGYTDTQYF.

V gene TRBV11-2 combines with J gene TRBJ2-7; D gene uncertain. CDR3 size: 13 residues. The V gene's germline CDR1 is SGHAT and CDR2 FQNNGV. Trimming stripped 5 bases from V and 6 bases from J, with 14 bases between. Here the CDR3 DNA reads TGTGCCAGCAGCACGCCAGTGGGCGGCGAGCAGTACTTC. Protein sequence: CASSTPVGGEQYF.

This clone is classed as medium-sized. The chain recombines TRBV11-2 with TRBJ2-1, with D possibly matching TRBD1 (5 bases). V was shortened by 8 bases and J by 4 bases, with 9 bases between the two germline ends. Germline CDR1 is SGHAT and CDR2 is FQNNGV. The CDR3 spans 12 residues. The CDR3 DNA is TGTGCCAGCGGTCAGGGTTACAATGAGCAGTTCTTC. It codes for CASGQGYNEQFF. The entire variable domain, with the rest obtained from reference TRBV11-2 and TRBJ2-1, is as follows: EAGVAQSPRYKIIEKRQSVAFWCNPISGHATLYWYQQILGQGPKLLIQFQNNGVVDDSQLPKDRFSAERLKGVDSTLKIQPAKLEDSAVYLCASGQGYNEQFFGPGTRLTVL.

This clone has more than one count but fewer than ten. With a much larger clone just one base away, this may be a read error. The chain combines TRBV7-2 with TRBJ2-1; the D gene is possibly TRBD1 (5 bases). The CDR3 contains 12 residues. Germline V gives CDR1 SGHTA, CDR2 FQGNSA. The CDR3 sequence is CASTLGAWGGFF. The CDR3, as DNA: TGTGCCAGCACCTTAGGGGCCTGGGGCGGGTTCTTC. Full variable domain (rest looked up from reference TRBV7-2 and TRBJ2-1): GAGVSQSPSNKVTEKGKDVELRCDPISGHTALYWYRQSLGQGLEFLIYFQGNSAPDKSGLPSDRFSAERTGGSVSTLTIQRTQQEDSAVYLCASTLGAWGGFFGPGTRLTVL.

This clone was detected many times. The CDR3 coding sequence is TGCAGTGCTAGACCTGGGACTGGAGATACGCAGTATTTT. Translation: CSARPGTGDTQYF. The chain has TRBV20-1 and TRBJ2-3; possible D gene TRBD2, 6 bases. The CDR3 runs 13 residues. Germline V gene sequence: CDR1 DFQATT, CDR2 SNEGSKA (reference sequence). The ends were cut back, 2 bases at V and 5 bases at J, with 11 bases in the middle.

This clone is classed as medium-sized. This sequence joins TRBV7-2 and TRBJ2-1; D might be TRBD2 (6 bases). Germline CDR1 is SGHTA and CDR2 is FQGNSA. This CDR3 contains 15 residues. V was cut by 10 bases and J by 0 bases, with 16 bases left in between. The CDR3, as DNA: TGTGCCACCAAATCGGGACTCAGCTCCTACAATGAGCAGTTCTTC. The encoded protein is CATKSGLSSYNEQFF.

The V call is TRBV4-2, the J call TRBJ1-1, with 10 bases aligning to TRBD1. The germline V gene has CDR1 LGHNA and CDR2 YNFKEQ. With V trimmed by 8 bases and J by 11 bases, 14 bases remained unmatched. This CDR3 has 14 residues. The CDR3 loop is CASAGTGAYNEAFF. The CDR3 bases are TGTGCCAGCGCTGGGACAGGGGCGTACAATGAGGCTTTCTTT.

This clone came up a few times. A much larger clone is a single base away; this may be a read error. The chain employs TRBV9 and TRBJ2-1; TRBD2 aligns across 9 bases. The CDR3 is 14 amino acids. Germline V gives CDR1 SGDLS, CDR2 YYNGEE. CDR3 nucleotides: TGTGCCAGCAGCGTGGGCGGGAGGGACAATGAGCAGTCCTTC. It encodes CASSVGGRDNEQSF.

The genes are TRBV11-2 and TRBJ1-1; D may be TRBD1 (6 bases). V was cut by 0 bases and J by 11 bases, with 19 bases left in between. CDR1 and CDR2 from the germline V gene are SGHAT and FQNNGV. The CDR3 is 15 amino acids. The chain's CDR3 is CASSLDRAGGGGAFF. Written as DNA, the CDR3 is TGTGCCAGCAGCTTAGATCGAGCGGGGGGCGGAGGTGCTTTCTTT.

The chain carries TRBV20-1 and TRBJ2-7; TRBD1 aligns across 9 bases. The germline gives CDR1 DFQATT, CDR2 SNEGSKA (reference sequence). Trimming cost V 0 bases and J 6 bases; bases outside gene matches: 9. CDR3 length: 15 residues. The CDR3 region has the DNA TGCAGTGCTAGAGATCTACCGGGACAGGGCATCGAGCAGTACTTC. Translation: CSARDLPGQGIEQYF.

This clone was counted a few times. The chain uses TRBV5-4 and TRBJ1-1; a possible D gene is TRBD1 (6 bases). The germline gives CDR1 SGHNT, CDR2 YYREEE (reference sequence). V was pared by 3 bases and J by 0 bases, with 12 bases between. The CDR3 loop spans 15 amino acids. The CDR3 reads CASSYSQGMNTEAFF. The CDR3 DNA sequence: TGTGCCAGCAGCTATTCACAGGGAATGAACACTGAAGCTTTCTTT.

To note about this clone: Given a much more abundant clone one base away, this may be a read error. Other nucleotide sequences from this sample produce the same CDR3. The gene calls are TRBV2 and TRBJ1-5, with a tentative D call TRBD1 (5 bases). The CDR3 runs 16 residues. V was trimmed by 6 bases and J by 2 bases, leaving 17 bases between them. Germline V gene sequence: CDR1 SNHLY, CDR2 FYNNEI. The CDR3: CASSRDQGGGNQPQHF. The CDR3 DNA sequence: TGTGCCAGCAGCCGAGACCAGGGAGGCGGCAATCAGCCCCAGCATTTT.

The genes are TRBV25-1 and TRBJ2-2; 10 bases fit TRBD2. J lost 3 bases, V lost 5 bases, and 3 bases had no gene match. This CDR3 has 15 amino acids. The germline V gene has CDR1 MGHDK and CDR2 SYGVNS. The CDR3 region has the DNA TGTGCCAGCAGTAGCGGGAGGGCGGACACCGGGGAGCTGTTTTTT. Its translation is CASSSGRADTGELFF.

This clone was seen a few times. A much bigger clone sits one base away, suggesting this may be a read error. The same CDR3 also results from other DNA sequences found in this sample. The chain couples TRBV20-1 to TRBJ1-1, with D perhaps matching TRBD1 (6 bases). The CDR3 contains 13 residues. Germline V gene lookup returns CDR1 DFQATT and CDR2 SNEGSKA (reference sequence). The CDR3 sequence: CSAITGGNTEAFF. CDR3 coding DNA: TGCAGTGCTATAACGGGGGGCAACACTGAGGCTTTCTTT.

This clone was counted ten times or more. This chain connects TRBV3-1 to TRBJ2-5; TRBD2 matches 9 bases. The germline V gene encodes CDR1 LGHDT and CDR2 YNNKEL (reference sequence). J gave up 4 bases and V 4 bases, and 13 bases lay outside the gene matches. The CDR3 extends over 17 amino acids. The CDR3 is CASSPPESSGSGETQYF. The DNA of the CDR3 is TGTGCCAGCAGCCCCCCGGAAAGTAGCGGGAGTGGAGAGACCCAGTACTTC.

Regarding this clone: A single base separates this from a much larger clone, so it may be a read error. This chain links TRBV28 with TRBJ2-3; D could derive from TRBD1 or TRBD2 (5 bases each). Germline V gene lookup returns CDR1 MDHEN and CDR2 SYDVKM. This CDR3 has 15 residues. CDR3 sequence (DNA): TGTGCCAGCAGCCCATTCGAGGGGTACACAGGTACGCAGTATTTT. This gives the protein CASSPFEGYTGTQYF.

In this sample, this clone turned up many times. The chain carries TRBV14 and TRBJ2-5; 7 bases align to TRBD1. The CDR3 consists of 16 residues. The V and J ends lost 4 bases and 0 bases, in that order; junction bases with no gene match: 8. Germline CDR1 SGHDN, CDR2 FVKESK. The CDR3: CASSLTGTAYQETQYF. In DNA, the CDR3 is TGTGCCAGCAGCCTTACCGGGACAGCTTACCAAGAGACCCAGTACTTC.

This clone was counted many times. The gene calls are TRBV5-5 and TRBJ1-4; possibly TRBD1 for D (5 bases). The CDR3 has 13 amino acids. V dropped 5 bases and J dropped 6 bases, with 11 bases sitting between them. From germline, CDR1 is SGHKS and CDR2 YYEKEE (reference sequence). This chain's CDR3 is CASREMGDEKLFF. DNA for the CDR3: TGTGCCAGCAGGGAAATGGGGGATGAAAAACTGTTTTTT.

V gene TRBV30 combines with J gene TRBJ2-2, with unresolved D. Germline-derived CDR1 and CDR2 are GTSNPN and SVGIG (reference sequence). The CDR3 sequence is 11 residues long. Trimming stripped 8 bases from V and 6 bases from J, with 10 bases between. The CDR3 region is CAGRVAGELFF. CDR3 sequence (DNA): TGTGCCGGACGGGTGGCCGGGGAGCTGTTTTTT.

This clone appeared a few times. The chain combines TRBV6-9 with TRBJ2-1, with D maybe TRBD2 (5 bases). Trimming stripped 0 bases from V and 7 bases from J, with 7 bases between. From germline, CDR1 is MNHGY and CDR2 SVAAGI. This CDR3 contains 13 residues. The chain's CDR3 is CASSYSRENEQFF. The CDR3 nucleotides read TGTGCCAGCAGTTATTCAAGGGAGAATGAGCAGTTCTTC.

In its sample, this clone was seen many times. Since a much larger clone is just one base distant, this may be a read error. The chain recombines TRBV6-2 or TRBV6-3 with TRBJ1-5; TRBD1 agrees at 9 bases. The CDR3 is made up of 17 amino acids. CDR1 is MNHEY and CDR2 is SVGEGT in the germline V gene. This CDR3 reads CAGSSWGTGTFNQPQHF. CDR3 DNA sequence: TGTGCCGGCAGCTCTTGGGGGACAGGGACATTCAATCAGCCCCAGCATTTT.

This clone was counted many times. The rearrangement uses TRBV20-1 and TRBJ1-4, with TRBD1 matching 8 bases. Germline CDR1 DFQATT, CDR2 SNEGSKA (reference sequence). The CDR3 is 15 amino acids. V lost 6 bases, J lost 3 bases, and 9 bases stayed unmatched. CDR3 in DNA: TGCAGTGCGGGGCAGGGGGCCTCGGCTAATGAAAAACTGTTTTTT. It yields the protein CSAGQGASANEKLFF.

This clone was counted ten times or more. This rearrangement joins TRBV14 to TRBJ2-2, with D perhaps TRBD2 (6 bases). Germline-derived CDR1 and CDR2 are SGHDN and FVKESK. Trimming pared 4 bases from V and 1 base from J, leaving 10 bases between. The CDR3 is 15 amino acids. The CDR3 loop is CASSLWDLNTGELFF. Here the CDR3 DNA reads TGTGCCAGCAGCCTTTGGGACTTGAACACCGGGGAGCTGTTTTTT.